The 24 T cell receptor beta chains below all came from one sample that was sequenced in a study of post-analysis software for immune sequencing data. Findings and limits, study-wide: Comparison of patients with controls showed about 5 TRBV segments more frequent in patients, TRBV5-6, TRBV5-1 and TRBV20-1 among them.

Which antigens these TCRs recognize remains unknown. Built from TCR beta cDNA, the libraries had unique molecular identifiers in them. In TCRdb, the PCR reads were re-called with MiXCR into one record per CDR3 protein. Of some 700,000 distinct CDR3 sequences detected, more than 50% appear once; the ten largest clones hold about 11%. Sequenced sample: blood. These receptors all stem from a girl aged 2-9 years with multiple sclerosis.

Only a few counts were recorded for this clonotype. The CDR3 loop reads CAISEWGAPSYEQYF. The CDR3 nucleotides are TGTGCCATCAGTGAATGGGGGGCTCCCTCCTACGAGCAGTACTTC. This chain joins TRBV10-3 and TRBJ2-7; D may be TRBD1 or TRBD2 (6 bases each). Germline CDR1 is ENHRY and CDR2 is SYGVKD. The CDR3 length is 15 residues. V gave up 3 bases and J gave up 0 bases, with 12 bases separating them.

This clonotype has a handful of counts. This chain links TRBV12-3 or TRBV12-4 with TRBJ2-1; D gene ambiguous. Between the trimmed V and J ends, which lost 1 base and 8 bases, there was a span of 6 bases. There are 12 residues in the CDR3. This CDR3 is CASSLVSYEQFF. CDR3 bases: TGTGCCAGCAGTTTAGTGTCATATGAGCAGTTCTTC.

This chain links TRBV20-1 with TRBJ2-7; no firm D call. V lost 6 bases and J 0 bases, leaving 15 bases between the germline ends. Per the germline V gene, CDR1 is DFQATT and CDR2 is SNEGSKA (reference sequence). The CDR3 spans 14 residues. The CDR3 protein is CSASSPASSYEQYF. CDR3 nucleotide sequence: TGCAGTGCCAGCTCGCCAGCCTCCTCCTACGAGCAGTACTTC.

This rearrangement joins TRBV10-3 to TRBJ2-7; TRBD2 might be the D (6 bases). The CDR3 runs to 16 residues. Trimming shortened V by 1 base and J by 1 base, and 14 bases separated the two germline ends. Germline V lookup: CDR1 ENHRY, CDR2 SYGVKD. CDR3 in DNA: TGTGCCATCAGTGAGTTGGTGCTAGCGTCTTCCTACGAGCAGTACTTC. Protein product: CAISELVLASSYEQYF.

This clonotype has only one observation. The CDR3 spells CASRRRETNYGYTF. The DNA for the CDR3 is TGTGCCAGCAGACGCAGGGAAACTAACTATGGCTACACCTTC. This chain links TRBV7-2 with TRBJ1-2; a weak D match, TRBD1 (5 bases). Trimming took off 6 bases at V and 0 bases at J, with 11 bases between the two ends. Germline V lookup: CDR1 SGHTA, CDR2 FQGNSA. There are 14 residues in the CDR3.

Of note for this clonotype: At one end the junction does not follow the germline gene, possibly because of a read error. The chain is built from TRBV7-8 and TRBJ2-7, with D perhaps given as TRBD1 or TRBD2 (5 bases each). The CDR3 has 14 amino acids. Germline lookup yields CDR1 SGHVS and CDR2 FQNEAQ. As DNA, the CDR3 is TGTGCCAACAGCTTAGCAGGGAGCTCCTACGAGCAGTACTTC. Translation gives CANSLAGSSYEQYF.

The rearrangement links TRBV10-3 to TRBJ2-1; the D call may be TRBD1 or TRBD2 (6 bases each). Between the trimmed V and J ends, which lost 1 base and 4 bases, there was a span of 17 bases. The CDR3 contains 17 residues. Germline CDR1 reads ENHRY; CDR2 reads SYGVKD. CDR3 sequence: CAISEWGAGASYNEQFF. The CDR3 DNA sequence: TGTGCCATCAGTGAGTGGGGGGCAGGCGCCTCTTACAATGAGCAGTTCTTC.

CDR3 nucleotides: TGCAGCGTTGGGCCGGGGTCTGAGCAGTTCTTC. It codes for CSVGPGSEQFF. This rearrangement joins TRBV29-1 to TRBJ2-1; perhaps TRBD2 as D (5 bases). Germline-derived CDR1 and CDR2 are SQVTM and ANQGSEA. With 4 bases removed from V and 9 bases from J, the gap between germline ends came to 10 bases. This CDR3 is built from 11 residues.

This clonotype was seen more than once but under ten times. This CDR3 reads CASTPNQVTDTQYF. The CDR3, as DNA: TGTGCCAGCACCCCTAATCAGGTCACAGATACGCAGTATTTT. The chain carries TRBV6-6 and TRBJ2-3; D gene uncertain. The CDR3 runs 14 residues. V dropped 7 bases and J dropped 2 bases, with 13 bases sitting between them. The V gene's germline CDR1 is MNHNY and CDR2 SVGAGI (reference sequence).

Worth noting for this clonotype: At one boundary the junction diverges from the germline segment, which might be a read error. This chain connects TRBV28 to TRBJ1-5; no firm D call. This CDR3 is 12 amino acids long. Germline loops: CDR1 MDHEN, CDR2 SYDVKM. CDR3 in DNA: TGTACCAGCAGTCTAGGGTCACAGCCCCAGCATTTT. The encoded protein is CTSSLGSQPQHF.

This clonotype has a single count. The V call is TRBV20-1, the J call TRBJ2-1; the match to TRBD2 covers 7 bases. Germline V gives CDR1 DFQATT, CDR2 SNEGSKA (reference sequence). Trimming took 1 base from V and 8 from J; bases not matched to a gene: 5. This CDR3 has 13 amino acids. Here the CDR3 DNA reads TGCAGTGCTAGAGGGCGGGAGTCGTATGAGCAGTTCTTC. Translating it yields CSARGRESYEQFF.

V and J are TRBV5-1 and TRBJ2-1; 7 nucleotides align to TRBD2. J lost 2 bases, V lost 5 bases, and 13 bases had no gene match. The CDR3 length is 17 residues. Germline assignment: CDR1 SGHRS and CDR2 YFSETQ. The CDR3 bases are TGCGCCAGCAGTCCTCCGTCTAGCGGATTAACCTACAATGAGCAGTTCTTC. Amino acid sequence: CASSPPSSGLTYNEQFF.

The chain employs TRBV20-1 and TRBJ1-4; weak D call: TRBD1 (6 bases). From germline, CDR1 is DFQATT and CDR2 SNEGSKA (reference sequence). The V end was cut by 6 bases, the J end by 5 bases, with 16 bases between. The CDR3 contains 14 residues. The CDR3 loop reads CSAREGTPNEKLFF. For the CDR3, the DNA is TGCAGTGCAAGGGAGGGGACACCCAATGAAAAACTGTTTTTT.

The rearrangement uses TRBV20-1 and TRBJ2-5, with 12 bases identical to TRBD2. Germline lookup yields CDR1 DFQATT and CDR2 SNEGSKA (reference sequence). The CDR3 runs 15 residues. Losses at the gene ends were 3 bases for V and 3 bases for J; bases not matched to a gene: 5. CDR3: CSASARLAGEETQYF. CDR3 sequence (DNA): TGCAGTGCTAGCGCAAGACTAGCGGGAGAAGAGACCCAGTACTTC.

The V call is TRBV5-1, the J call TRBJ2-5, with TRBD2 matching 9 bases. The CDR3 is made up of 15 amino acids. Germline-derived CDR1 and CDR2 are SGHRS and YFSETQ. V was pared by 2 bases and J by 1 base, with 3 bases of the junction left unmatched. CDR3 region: CASSFATSGQETQYF. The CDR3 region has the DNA TGCGCCAGCAGCTTCGCGACTAGCGGCCAAGAGACCCAGTACTTC.

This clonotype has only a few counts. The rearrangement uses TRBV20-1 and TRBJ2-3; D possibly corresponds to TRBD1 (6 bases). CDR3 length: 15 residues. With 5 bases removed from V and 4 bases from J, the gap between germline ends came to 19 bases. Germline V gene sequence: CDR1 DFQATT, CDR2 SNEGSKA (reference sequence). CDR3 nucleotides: TGCAGTGCTCGAGCCTACAACAGGGCCGCAGATACGCAGTATTTT. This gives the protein CSARAYNRAADTQYF.

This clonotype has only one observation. The CDR3 region has the DNA TGCAGCGTTGATAACGCTAGCGGGGGGAAGGAGGAGACCCAGTACTTC. This encodes CSVDNASGGKEETQYF. J is TRBJ2-5 and V is TRBV29-1; 11 nucleotides align to TRBD2. J was trimmed by 5 bases and V by 3 bases; bases with no gene match: 11. CDR1 SQVTM and CDR2 ANQGSEA come from the germline V gene. The CDR3 has 16 residues. Full variable domain (remainder filled in from reference TRBV29-1 and TRBJ2-5): SAVISQKPSRDICQRGTSLTIQCQVDSQVTMMFWYRQQPGQSLTLIATANQGSEATYESGFVIDKFPISRPNLTFSTLTVSNMSPEDSSIYLCSVDNASGGKEETQYFGPGTRLLVL.

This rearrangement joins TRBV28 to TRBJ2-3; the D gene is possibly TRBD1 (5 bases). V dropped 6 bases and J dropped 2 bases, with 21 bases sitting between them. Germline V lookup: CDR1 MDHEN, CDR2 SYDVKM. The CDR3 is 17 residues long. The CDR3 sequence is CASRKNVRESPTDTQYF. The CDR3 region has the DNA TGTGCCAGCAGGAAAAATGTCAGGGAATCCCCCACAGATACGCAGTATTTT.

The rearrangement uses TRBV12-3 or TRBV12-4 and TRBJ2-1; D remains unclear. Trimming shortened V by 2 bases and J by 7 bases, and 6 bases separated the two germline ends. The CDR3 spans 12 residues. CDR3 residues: CASSLHPNEQFF. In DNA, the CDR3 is TGTGCCAGCAGTTTACACCCTAATGAGCAGTTCTTC.

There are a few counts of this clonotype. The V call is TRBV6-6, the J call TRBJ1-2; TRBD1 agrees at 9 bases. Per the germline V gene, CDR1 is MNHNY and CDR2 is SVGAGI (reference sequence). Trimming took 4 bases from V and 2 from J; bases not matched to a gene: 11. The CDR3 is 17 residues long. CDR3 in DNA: TGTGCCAGCAGTTCCCCAATCCGTGGACAGGGGAACTATGGCTACACCTTC. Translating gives CASSSPIRGQGNYGYTF.

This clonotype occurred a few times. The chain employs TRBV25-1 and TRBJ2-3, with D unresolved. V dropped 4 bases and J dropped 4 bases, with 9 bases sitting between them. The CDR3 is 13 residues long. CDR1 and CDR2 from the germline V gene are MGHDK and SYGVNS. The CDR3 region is CASSGKGPDTQYF. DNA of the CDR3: TGTGCCAGCAGTGGGAAAGGGCCAGATACGCAGTATTTT.

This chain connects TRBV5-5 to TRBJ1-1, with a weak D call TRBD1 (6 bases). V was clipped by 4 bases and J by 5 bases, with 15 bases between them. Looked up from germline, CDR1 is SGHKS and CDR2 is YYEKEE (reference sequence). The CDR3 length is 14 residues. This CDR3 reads CASSPLWTETEAFF. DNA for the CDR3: TGTGCCAGCAGCCCATTGTGGACAGAAACTGAAGCTTTCTTT.

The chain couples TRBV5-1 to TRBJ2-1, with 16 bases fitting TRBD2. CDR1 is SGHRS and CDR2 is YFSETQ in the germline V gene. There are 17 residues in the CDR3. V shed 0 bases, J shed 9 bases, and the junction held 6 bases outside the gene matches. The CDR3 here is CASSLALGTSGRGEQFF. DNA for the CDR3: TGCGCCAGCAGCTTGGCCTTAGGGACTAGCGGGAGGGGTGAGCAGTTCTTC.

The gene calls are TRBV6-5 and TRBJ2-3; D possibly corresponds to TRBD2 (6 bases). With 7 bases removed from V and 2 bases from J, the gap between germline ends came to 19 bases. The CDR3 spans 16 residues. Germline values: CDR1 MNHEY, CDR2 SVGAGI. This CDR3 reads CASTNTRVGLTDTQYF. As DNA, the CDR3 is TGTGCCAGCACCAACACCAGGGTGGGACTCACAGATACGCAGTATTTT.